The 16 T cell receptor beta chains below come from one sample, sequenced in a study of shared clonotypes between healthy human individuals. Profiling relied on immunoSEQ multiplex PCR, and the TCRdb table lists in-frame clones only, not all of them. The sample records around 1,000,000 clones, approximately 80% being singletons. Sequencing input: memory CD4+ T cells from PBMCs. The subset denotes: CD45RA-negative fraction. These receptor sequences come from a man younger than 35 in good health. Some clones in this sample may be carry-over from other donors' samples.

The chain is built from TRBV5-1 and TRBJ2-7; 14 bases are a match to TRBD2. The junction had 6 bases not matched to a gene; V was cut back by 0 bases and J by 4 bases. Germline lookup yields CDR1 SGHRS and CDR2 YFSETQ. The CDR3 spans 17 residues. Here the CDR3 DNA reads TGCGCCAGCAGCTTGGAAATGACTAGCGGGAGGGCGTACGAGCAGTACTTC. This encodes CASSLEMTSGRAYEQYF.

The chain uses TRBV23-1 and TRBJ1-5; no definite D call. TRBV23-1 is an ORF for which the function is uncertain. This CDR3 has 17 amino acids. The V gene lost 4 bases and the J gene lost 0 bases, with 16 bases spanning the gap. The CDR3 DNA reads as TGCGCCAGCAGTCGAGGCCGTCGCCTAGGTAGCAATCAGCCCCAGCATTTT. It is translated as CASSRGRRLGSNQPQHF.

Concerning this clone: A junction boundary mismatches the germline segment, possibly from a read error. The CDR3 spells CASSEATTPSF. CDR3 nucleotides: TGTGCCAGCAGTGAAGCGACGACCCCCAGCTTC. This sequence joins TRBV6-1 and TRBJ1-2; D not certain. The CDR3 extends over 11 amino acids. Germline CDR1 MNHNS, CDR2 SASEGT.

The chain is built from TRBV23-1 and TRBJ1-3; 7 bases agree with TRBD1. TRBV23-1 is sorted into the ORF group, with uncertain function. V lost 4 bases, J lost 4 bases, and 13 bases stayed unmatched. CDR3 size: 17 residues. The CDR3 nucleotides read TGCGCCAGCAGTCGGGACGGAAGGGGGCGTCGGGGAAACACCATATATTTT. Translation gives CASSRDGRGRRGNTIYF.

The chain uses TRBV2 and TRBJ2-3; TRBD1 matches at 9 bases. Germline lookup yields CDR1 SNHLY and CDR2 FYNNEI. CDR3 length: 16 residues. V lost 6 bases and J lost 6; bases outside the gene matches: 13. CDR3 residues: CASSALWTGDRDTQYF. The DNA of the CDR3 is TGTGCCAGCAGCGCCCTTTGGACAGGGGATCGGGATACGCAGTATTTT.

The CDR3: CASTVAQTEAFF. The DNA of the CDR3 is TGTGCCAGCACTGTGGCGCAGACCGAAGCTTTCTTT. The genes are TRBV28 and TRBJ1-1; D is unclear. The CDR3 has 12 residues. CDR1 MDHEN and CDR2 SYDVKM come from the germline V gene. The V end lost 7 bases, the J end lost 8 bases, and 14 bases lay between the germline ends.

The chain links TRBV5-1 to TRBJ1-2, with 10 bases lining up with TRBD1. The CDR3 is made up of 19 amino acids. The germline V gene has CDR1 SGHRS and CDR2 YFSETQ. With 0 bases clipped from V and 0 bases from J, the junction kept 11 bases outside the gene matches. The CDR3 bases are TGCGCCAGCAGCTTGGGTCCGACAGGGGGCCGCCTTACTAACTATGGCTACACCTTC. Its protein is CASSLGPTGGRLTNYGYTF.

The chain carries TRBV7-3 and TRBJ2-2; 9 bases are a match to TRBD1. V lost 2 bases to trimming and J lost 6 bases; unmatched junction nucleotides: 1. CDR1 SGHTA and CDR2 FQGTGA come from the germline V gene. The CDR3 contains 14 residues. This chain's CDR3 is CASSLRQGAGELFF. In DNA form, the CDR3 reads TGTGCCAGCAGCTTACGACAGGGGGCCGGGGAGCTGTTTTTT.

The V and J genes are TRBV5-1 and TRBJ2-2; D gene ambiguous. V gave up 0 bases and J gave up 1 base, with 10 bases separating them. Germline CDR1 is SGHRS and CDR2 is YFSETQ. CDR3 length: 16 amino acids. The CDR3 DNA sequence: TGCGCCAGCAGCTTGGTGATAGCACAGAACACCGGGGAGCTGTTTTTT. It yields the protein CASSLVIAQNTGELFF.

Notes on this clone: At one of its ends the junction is not consistent with the germline gene, which may arise from a read error. The rearrangement links TRBV4-1 to TRBJ1-2, with a possible D match to TRBD1 (6 bases). The germline V gene has CDR1 MGHRA and CDR2 YSYEKL. This CDR3 contains 16 residues. CDR3 bases: TGCGCCAGCAGCCAAGAGGGGGGCGACAGCGCGCGGGTCTACACCTTT. Its translation is CASSQEGGDSARVYTF.

The chain carries TRBV29-1 and TRBJ2-3; weak D call: TRBD1 (8 bases). CDR1 is SQVTM, CDR2 ANQGSEA, per germline. The length of the CDR3 is 13 residues. V lost 7 bases and J 4 bases, leaving 15 bases between the germline ends. The CDR3 spells CSEQQGGPDTQYF. CDR3 DNA sequence: TGCAGCGAGCAACAGGGGGGGCCAGATACGCAGTATTTT.

V is TRBV6-6 and J is TRBJ1-1; the D is unclear. Trimming stripped 4 bases from V and 1 base from J, with 10 bases between. Germline-derived CDR1 and CDR2 are MNHNY and SVGAGI (reference sequence). This CDR3 has 14 residues. The CDR3 sequence: CASSSPWANTEAFF. The CDR3 DNA sequence: TGTGCCAGCAGTTCCCCCTGGGCGAACACTGAAGCTTTCTTT.

This chain links TRBV2 with TRBJ1-2; 7 bases align to TRBD1. The CDR3 runs 14 residues. J was trimmed by 4 bases and V by 6 bases; bases with no gene match: 8. Germline CDR1 and CDR2: SNHLY and FYNNEI. The CDR3 spells CASSRQGGAYGYTF. In nucleotides, the CDR3 is TGTGCCAGCAGCCGACAGGGAGGGGCCTATGGCTACACCTTC.

The chain uses TRBV7-2 and TRBJ1-2; 7 bases fit TRBD1. The germline gives CDR1 SGHTA, CDR2 FQGNSA. V shed 4 bases and J 10 bases; nucleotides not matched to a gene: 12. The CDR3 covers 14 residues. The CDR3 coding sequence is TGTGCCAGCAGCTCTAGGCGGGGACAGACGTTCTACACCTTC. Its protein is CASSSRRGQTFYTF.

The rearrangement links TRBV7-2 to TRBJ2-5, with TRBD2 as a possible D gene (5 bases). CDR1 SGHTA and CDR2 FQGNSA come from the germline V gene. The CDR3 contains 13 residues. The V end lost 7 bases, the J end lost 2 bases, and 11 bases lay between the germline ends. CDR3 coding DNA: TGTGCCAGCACCACTAGAGGGCAAGAGACCCAGTACTTC. As protein: CASTTRGQETQYF. Based on the CDR3 plus reference TRBV7-2 and TRBJ2-5, the full variable domain is GAGVSQSPSNKVTEKGKDVELRCDPISGHTALYWYRQSLGQGLEFLIYFQGNSAPDKSGLPSDRFSAERTGGSVSTLTIQRTQQEDSAVYLCASTTRGQETQYFGPGTRLLVL.

This rearrangement joins TRBV18 to TRBJ1-1; D unresolved. Trimming shortened V by 1 base and J by 0 bases, and 12 bases separated the two germline ends. CDR3 size: 16 residues. Germline V gives CDR1 KGHSH, CDR2 LQKENI. CDR3 coding DNA: TGTGCCAGCTCACCACAGCAAAGTTGGTTGAACACTGAAGCTTTCTTT. It is translated as CASSPQQSWLNTEAFF.